The clone carrying this T cell receptor beta chain was observed a few times. What it recognizes is unknown. CDR1 is LGHNA, CDR2 YNFKEQ, per germline. V lost 4 bases to trimming and J lost 8 bases, with 9 bases between them. There are 12 residues in the CDR3. This entry belongs to a study of cytomegalovirus exposure and HLA in healthy donors. Unrecorded immune exposure was likely among donors, who were nominally healthy when sampled. A multiplex PCR was run with 60 Vbeta primers and 13 Jbeta primers. The assay was immunoSEQ multiplex PCR, and TCRdb's table has in-frame clones only and misses some. The table lists more than 95,000 clones, 70% to 85% of them singletons. Whole-study findings and limits: Based on reports, TCR beta sequences accurately predicted HLA-A and HLA-B alleles for most subjects. Across donors, most TCRs were seen rarely, yet some public ones were widespread.

The rearrangement links TRBV4-2 to TRBJ2-1, with D tentatively TRBD1 (5 bases). The source material was PBMCs. The receptor's source is a woman aged 50 to 60 in good health and CMV-seronegative. DNA for the CDR3: TGTGCCAGCAGCCTCTTAGGGGATGAGCAGTTCTTC. It translates to CASSLLGDEQFF.